This TCR beta chain emerged from a study of molecular identifiers for immune sequencing clone quantification. Study details: Five portions were made in replicates from RNA of roughly 20,000 or 100,000 naive CD8 cells, and four underwent sequencing.

TCRdb analysed the PCR reads with MiXCR anew, one entry per CDR3 protein. In the table there are 400,000 to 600,000 distinct CDR3 sequences, about 25% of which are singletons. Libraries from naive CD8 cells were generated from approximately 20,000 to 1,000,000 sorted cells (with 10%, 30% or 50% RNA). Study results and limitations: For effector cells, clones above 20 RNA copies held over 97% of molecules; for naive cells, under 1%.

Germline CDR1 and CDR2: KGHSY and FQNENV. This CDR3 has 17 amino acids. For this clonotype: The antigen remains undetermined. Its ends do not fully match the called genes, so a read error is possible.

This rearrangement joins TRBV16 to TRBJ2-6; D possibly corresponds to TRBD1 (5 bases). The receptor was isolated from a human donor in good health. Some libraries in this study had Jurkat cell RNA spiked in. The specimen sequenced was naive CD8+ T cells from blood, with Jurkat cell RNA spiked in. Subset in this sample: FACS-sorted CD8+CD4-CCR7+CD45RA+ naive T cells. The CDR3 DNA reads TGTGCCAGCAGCCAATTACCTTATAGCTCTGGGGCCCACGTCCTGACTTTC. This translates into CASSQLPYSSGAHVLTF.